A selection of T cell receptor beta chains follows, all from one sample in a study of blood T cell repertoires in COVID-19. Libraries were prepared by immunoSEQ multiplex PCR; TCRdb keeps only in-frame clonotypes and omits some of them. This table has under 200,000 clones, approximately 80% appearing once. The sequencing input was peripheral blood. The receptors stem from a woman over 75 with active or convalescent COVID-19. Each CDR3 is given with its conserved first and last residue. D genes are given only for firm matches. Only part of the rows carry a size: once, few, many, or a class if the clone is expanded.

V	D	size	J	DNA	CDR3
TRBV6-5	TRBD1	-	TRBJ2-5	TGTGCCAGCAGAGTGGGACAGGGGCCCCAAGAGACCCAGTACTTC	CASRVGQGPQETQYF
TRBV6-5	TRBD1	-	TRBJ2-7	TGTGCCAGCCGACAGGGGCCCTACGAGCAGTACTTC	CASRQGPYEQYF
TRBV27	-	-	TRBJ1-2	TGTGCCAGCAGTCGGAGCGGGAGCCGCTATGGCTACACCTTC	CASSRSGSRYGYTF
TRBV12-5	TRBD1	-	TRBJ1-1	TGTGCTAGTGGTAATTATCCAGGGGGCGTGAGCACTGAAGCTTTCTTT	CASGNYPGGVSTEAFF
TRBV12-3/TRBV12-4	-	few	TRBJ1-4	TGTGCCAGCAGTCAGGGGACGGGGGAAAAACTGTTTTTT	CASSQGTGEKLFF
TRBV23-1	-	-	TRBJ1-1	TGCGCCAGCAGCAGACAGGACTCGGAAGCTTTCTTT	CASSRQDSEAFF
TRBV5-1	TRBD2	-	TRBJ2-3	TGCGCCAGCAGCTTGGATCGGACTAGCGGGGGCACAGATACGCAGTATTTT	CASSLDRTSGGTDTQYF
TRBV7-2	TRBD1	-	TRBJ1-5	TGTGCCAGCAGCTTACAGGGGGACAATCAGCCCCAGCATTTT	CASSLQGDNQPQHF
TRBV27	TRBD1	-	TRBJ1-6	TGTGCCAGCAGTTCGACTCCTCCGGGACAGGGATATAATTCACCCCTCCACTTT	CASSSTPPGQGYNSPLHF
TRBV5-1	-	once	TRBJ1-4	TGCGCCAGCAGCTTGGCCGCGGGGGGATGGAGCACTAATGAAAAACTGTTTTTT	CASSLAAGGWSTNEKLFF
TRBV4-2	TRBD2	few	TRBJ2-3	TGTGCCAGCAGCCAAGCAGCCGTAGCGGGGGGGCAAGATACGCAGTATTTT	CASSQAAVAGGQDTQYF
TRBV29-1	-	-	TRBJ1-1	TGCAGCGTTGAAGGATTGGGCCTCTGGAACACTGAAGCTTTCTTT	CSVEGLGLWNTEAFF
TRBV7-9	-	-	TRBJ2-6	TGTGCTACCACAGGCGCCGGGGCCAACGTCCTGACTTTC	CATTGAGANVLTF
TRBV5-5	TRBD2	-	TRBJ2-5	TGTGCCAGCAGCTTGGGAAGTAGCGGGGGGGCCCAAGAGACCCAGTACTTC	CASSLGSSGGAQETQYF
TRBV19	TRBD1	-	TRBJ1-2	TGTGCCAGTAGTACCCCCGACAGGGCTGGCTATGGCTACACCTTC	CASSTPDRAGYGYTF
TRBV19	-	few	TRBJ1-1	TGTGCCAGTAGTATCTCAGGAGGGGTGAACACTGAAGCTTTCTTT	CASSISGGVNTEAFF
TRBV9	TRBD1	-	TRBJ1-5	TGTGCCAGCAGCTTAGGGACAGGAGGTAGCTCGCCCCAGCATTTT	CASSLGTGGSSPQHF
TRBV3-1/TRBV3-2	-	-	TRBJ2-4	TGTGCCAGCAGCCAAGCAGGGGTTAGAGACATTCAGTACTTC	CASSQAGVRDIQYF
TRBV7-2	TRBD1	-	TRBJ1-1	TGTGCCAGCAGCCTCGGACAGGGCACTGAAGCTTTCTTT	CASSLGQGTEAFF
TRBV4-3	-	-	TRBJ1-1	TGCGCCCCCCGCCGGGGGGAGGGGATAATGAACACTGAAGCTTTCTTT	CAPRRGEGIMNTEAFF
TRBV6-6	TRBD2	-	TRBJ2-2	TGTGCCAGCAGTCGCACTAGCGGGGGGGCCAAGTTGAACACCGGGGAGCTGTTTTTT	CASSRTSGGAKLNTGELFF
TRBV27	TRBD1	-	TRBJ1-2	TGTGCCAGCTCAGGGGGGTTATCTGGCTACACCTTC	CASSGGLSGYTF
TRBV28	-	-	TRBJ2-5	TGTGCCAGCAGTGTTGGGGGCGCTTCGGATGAGACCCAGTACTTC	CASSVGGASDETQYF
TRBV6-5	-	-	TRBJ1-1	TGTGCCAGCAGTTACAAGCGGAACACTGAAGCTTTCTTT	CASSYKRNTEAFF
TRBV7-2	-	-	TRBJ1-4	TGTGCCAGCAGCTTAGATGCAGGGTCAAATGAAAAACTGTTTTTT	CASSLDAGSNEKLFF
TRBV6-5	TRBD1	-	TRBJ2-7	TGTGCCAGCAGTCAGCCACAGGGGCCGGGCGAGCAGTACTTC	CASSQPQGPGEQYF
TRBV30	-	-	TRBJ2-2	TGTGCCTGGAATCGTCCGGGAAAGGAGGGCACCGGGGAGCTGTTTTTT	CAWNRPGKEGTGELFF
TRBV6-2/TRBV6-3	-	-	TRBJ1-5	TGTGCCAGCAGTTACGGGAGGGGTGGCAATCAGCCCCAGCATTTT	CASSYGRGGNQPQHF
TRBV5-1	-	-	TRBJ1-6	TGCGCCCGCAGCTTGGGGGGGGGCGCCTATAATTCACCCCTCCACTTT	CARSLGGGAYNSPLHF
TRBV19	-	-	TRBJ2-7	TGTGCCAGTAGTATAGATGGTTTAGGCAGGGGCTACGAGCAGTACTTC	CASSIDGLGRGYEQYF
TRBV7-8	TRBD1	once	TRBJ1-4	TGTGCCAGCAGCTACGGGACAGGGGAAGAAAAACTGTTTTTT	CASSYGTGEEKLFF